This TCR beta chain was documented in a study of siplizumab effects on memory and regulatory T cells. Study-level points and caveats: Under siplizumab, an average roughly 69% of mappable alloreactive CD4+ clones were Treg-derived, compared with 25% to 30% in controls. Naive T cells were seemingly more diverse than memory cells, and major contributions to the alloresponse seemed to be made by them. Unstimulated subsets were the mapping target of only a minor fraction of alloreactive clones.

With 2 bases removed from V and 5 bases from J, the gap between germline ends came to 16 bases. Germline V lookup: CDR1 MGHRA, CDR2 YSYEKL. The CDR3 totals 15 residues. Note on this clone: Its antigen is not identified.

Assays captured about 10^5 TCR templates per sample. Produced via immunoSEQ multiplex PCR; TCRdb's table is partial and in-frame only. Among around 110,000 clones listed, around 94% were seen once. The receptor was isolated from a human donor in good health. The sample consisted of non-Treg CD4+ T cells sorted from blood. The chain has TRBV4-1 and TRBJ2-7; possibly TRBD1 for D (6 bases). This CDR3 reads CASSQTRNRVDEQYF. As DNA, the CDR3 is TGCGCCAGCAGCCAAACGCGGAACAGGGTAGACGAGCAGTACTTC.